The 16 T cell receptor beta chains in this list originate from one sample, sequenced in a study of CD8+ T cells in alopecia areata. cDNA reverse transcribed from extracted RNA served as the sequencing template. The repertoire was sequenced with immunoSEQ multiplex PCR; TCRdb's copy has only in-frame clones and lacks some. In the table there are some 110,000 clones, roughly two thirds of which are singletons. The sample consisted of CD4+ T cells sorted from blood. All receptors derive from a human donor in good health.

This clone was seen a handful of times. V usage is TRBV6-5 and J usage is TRBJ2-1; D not certain. The germline V and J ends were trimmed by 6 bases and 11 bases, with 17 bases remaining between them. Looked up from germline, CDR1 is MNHEY and CDR2 is SVGAGI. CDR3 length: 13 residues. CDR3 residues: CASRPQSRRKQFF. In nucleotides, the CDR3 is TGTGCCAGCAGACCCCAGAGCAGAAGGAAGCAGTTCTTC.

V usage is TRBV6-5 and J usage is TRBJ1-4, with D unresolved. Germline CDR1 is MNHEY and CDR2 is SVGAGI. Trimming left V 0 bases short and J 5 bases short, with 7 bases between. This CDR3 has 14 residues. This CDR3 is CASSYSNRNEKLFF. The CDR3 region has the DNA TGTGCCAGCAGTTACTCGAATAGGAATGAAAAACTGTTTTTT.

Only one count was recorded for this clone. The chain recombines TRBV7-2 with TRBJ2-7, with a possible D match to TRBD2 (5 bases). The CDR3 runs 14 residues. The V gene's germline CDR1 is SGHTA and CDR2 FQGNSA. V lost 5 bases to trimming and J lost 1 base, with 12 bases between them. The CDR3 is CASSPRWRSYEQYF. The CDR3, as DNA: TGTGCCAGCAGCCCGAGGTGGAGGTCCTACGAGCAGTACTTC.

The chain carries TRBV5-1 and TRBJ1-2; no clear D. V was shortened by 4 bases and J by 3 bases, with 13 bases between the two germline ends. The CDR3 has 14 amino acids. Germline V gene data show CDR1 as SGHRS and CDR2 as YFSETQ. CDR3 sequence (DNA): TGCGCCAGCAGCCGCAGCCCTGGGGACTATGGCTACACCTTC. It codes for CASSRSPGDYGYTF.

V usage is TRBV9 and J usage is TRBJ1-6, with 7 bases lining up with TRBD1. Germline V gene lookup returns CDR1 SGDLS and CDR2 YYNGEE. After removal of 3 bases from V and 7 bases from J, the junction contained 7 bases not matched to a gene. The CDR3 is made up of 15 amino acids. The CDR3, as DNA: TGTGCCAGCAGCGCCCGAGGGACAGAAAATTCACCCCTCCACTTT. Translation: CASSARGTENSPLHF.

In nucleotides, the CDR3 is TGCAGCGTGGCGGGGCAGGGGCTATACAATGAGCAGTTCTTC. It is translated as CSVAGQGLYNEQFF. The chain is built from TRBV29-1 and TRBJ2-1; possibly TRBD1 or TRBD2 for D (6 bases each). Trimming removed 6 bases at V and 4 bases at J, with 16 bases between. Germline loops: CDR1 SQVTM, CDR2 ANQGSEA. The CDR3 length is 14 residues.

This chain links TRBV6-5 with TRBJ1-2; weak D call: TRBD1 (5 bases). Trimming removed 7 bases from V and 4 bases from J, with 16 bases in between. CDR3 size: 14 residues. Germline CDR1 reads MNHEY; CDR2 reads SVGAGI. The CDR3 loop reads CASTSPGKAYGYTF. CDR3 DNA sequence: TGTGCCAGCACCAGCCCAGGGAAGGCCTATGGCTACACCTTC.

This chain links TRBV7-9 with TRBJ1-1; D is perhaps TRBD1 (5 bases). The germline V gene has CDR1 SEHNR and CDR2 FQNEAQ (reference sequence). V was cut by 1 base and J by 1 base, with 10 bases left in between. CDR3 size: 15 residues. The CDR3 spells CASSLGDRQNTEAFF. In DNA, the CDR3 is TGTGCCAGCAGCTTAGGCGACAGACAGAACACTGAAGCTTTCTTT. The entire variable domain, with the rest obtained from reference TRBV7-9 and TRBJ1-1, is as follows: DTGVSQNPRHKITKRGQNVTFRCDPISEHNRLYWYRQTLGQGPEFLTYFQNEAQLEKSRLLSDRFSAERPKGSFSTLEIQRTEQGDSAMYLCASSLGDRQNTEAFFGQGTRLTVV.

The chain carries TRBV4-1 and TRBJ2-5, with 7 bases lining up with TRBD2. CDR1 and CDR2 (germline): MGHRA, YSYEKL. V lost 0 bases to trimming and J lost 9 bases; unmatched junction nucleotides: 4. The CDR3 is made up of 13 amino acids. CDR3 region: CASSQDGSGAQYF. CDR3 DNA: TGCGCCAGCAGCCAAGACGGAAGCGGGGCCCAGTACTTC.

This clone was observed a handful of times. The chain uses TRBV2 and TRBJ2-2; 9 bases map to TRBD2. Per germline, CDR1 SNHLY and CDR2 FYNNEI. The CDR3 length is 15 residues. The V segment lost 7 bases and the J segment 4 bases; nucleotides outside the gene matches: 7. The CDR3: CASMASGAVTGELFF. The CDR3 DNA follows: TGTGCCAGCATGGCTAGCGGGGCCGTCACCGGGGAGCTGTTTTTT.

The chain combines TRBV30 with TRBJ2-4; the D gene is possibly TRBD1 (7 bases). This CDR3 region has 16 residues. CDR1 is GTSNPN and CDR2 is SVGIG in the germline V gene (reference sequence). V gave up 4 bases and J gave up 0 bases, with 16 bases separating them. CDR3 sequence: CAWIRRDSIAKNIQYF. CDR3 DNA: TGTGCCTGGATTCGGCGGGACAGCATAGCCAAAAACATTCAGTACTTC.

This sequence joins TRBV11-3 and TRBJ2-1, with D possibly being TRBD1 (5 bases). Germline V gene lookup returns CDR1 SGHNT and CDR2 YENEEA. The CDR3 length is 12 residues. Trimming cost V 3 bases and J 7 bases, with 7 bases left between them. The CDR3 is CASSFDRNEQFF. The CDR3 DNA is TGTGCCAGCAGCTTCGACAGAAATGAGCAGTTCTTC. Supplemented by reference TRBV11-3 and TRBJ2-1, the full variable domain reads EAGVVQSPRYKIIEKKQPVAFWCNPISGHNTLYWYLQNLGQGPELLIRYENEEAVDDSQLPKDRFSAERLKGVDSTLKIQPAELGDSAVYLCASSFDRNEQFFGPGTRLTVL.

The J gene is TRBJ2-5, the V gene TRBV6-5, with a possible D match to TRBD2 (6 bases). The CDR3 has 13 amino acids. Germline lookup yields CDR1 MNHEY and CDR2 SVGAGI. Trimming stripped 2 bases from V and 5 bases from J, with 9 bases between. Here the CDR3 reads CASSYNRGETQYF. The DNA of the CDR3 is TGTGCCAGCAGTTACAACCGGGGGGAGACCCAGTACTTC.

The chain has TRBV14 and TRBJ1-1, with TRBD1 as a possible D gene (5 bases). CDR1 and CDR2 from the germline V gene are SGHDN and FVKESK. The CDR3 is 16 residues long. Trimming shortened V by 0 bases and J by 0 bases, and 11 bases separated the two germline ends. The CDR3 loop reads CASSQDWGVMNTEAFF. The CDR3 bases are TGTGCCAGCAGCCAAGATTGGGGGGTAATGAACACTGAAGCTTTCTTT.

This chain links TRBV6-1 with TRBJ2-2; TRBD1 is a possible D gene (6 bases). The germline V and J ends were trimmed by 5 bases and 1 base, with 26 bases remaining between them. CDR3 size: 20 residues. CDR1 is MNHNS and CDR2 is SASEGT in the germline V gene. The CDR3 is CASSQGWFSVQDRNTGELFF. The DNA for the CDR3 is TGTGCCAGCAGTCAAGGCTGGTTTTCGGTCCAGGACAGGAACACCGGGGAGCTGTTTTTT.

The J gene is TRBJ2-6, the V gene TRBV29-1, with D unresolved. Germline CDR1 is SQVTM and CDR2 is ANQGSEA. This CDR3 comprises 15 residues. V shed 4 bases and J shed 0 bases, with 10 bases lying between them. The CDR3 is CSVADVSSGANVLTF. The CDR3 bases are TGCAGCGTTGCGGACGTGAGCTCTGGGGCCAACGTCCTGACTTTC.